This T cell receptor beta chain was recorded in a study of cytomegalovirus exposure and HLA in healthy donors. For the study at large: Findings of an earlier analysis included about 100 million unique TCR beta sequences from about 180 million T cells. Study results and caveats: HLA-A and HLA-B allele assignments for most subjects were reportedly predicted accurately using TCR beta sequences.

In the PCR, 60 Vbeta and 13 Jbeta primers were used. The method was immunoSEQ multiplex PCR; TCRdb's version includes in-frame clones alone and lacks a portion of them. The repertoire includes approximately 150,000 clones, roughly 81% of them detected once, and roughly 5.2% sits in the top ten. As to this clone: What it binds is unknown.

Sequenced input: PBMCs. This receptor was identified in a woman aged 18-29 years in good health and CMV-seropositive.

The CDR3 DNA follows: TGTGCCAGTAGTCTGCAACAGGGGGCTGGTAATCAGCCCCAGCATTTT. It codes for CASSLQQGAGNQPQHF. The chain uses TRBV19 and TRBJ1-5; 9 nucleotides agree with TRBD1. V was pared by 5 bases and J by 4 bases, with 9 bases of the junction left unmatched. The germline V gene encodes CDR1 LNHDA and CDR2 SQIVND (reference sequence). This CDR3 is built from 16 residues. The full variable domain, completed using reference TRBV19 and TRBJ1-5, is DGGITQSPKYLFRKEGQNVTLSCEQNLNHDAMYWYRQDPGQGLRLIYYSQIVNDFQKGDIAEGYSVSREKKESFPLTVTSAQKNPTAFYLCASSLQQGAGNQPQHFGDGTRLSIL.